These 8 T cell receptor beta chains came from one sample sequenced in a study of Ad26.COV2.S vaccination and SARS-CoV-2 variants. Documented treatment: some 20 received Ad26.COV2.S at low or high dose, single or two shots; about 5 received placebo; per-sample allocation not given. The samples were gathered on day 63 after the first injection of vaccine or placebo. Profiling relied on immunoSEQ multiplex PCR, and the TCRdb table lists in-frame clones only, not all of them. The sample yields about 440,000 clones, roughly 91% seen once. Sequencing used peripheral blood, obtained in a trial of Ad26.COV2.S vaccine versus placebo. All receptors derive from a person aged 18-60 years who received the Ad26.COV2.S COVID-19 vaccine or a placebo.

CDR3 bases: TGTGCCAGCAGCCCCGGACTAGCGAAAAGCAATGAGCAGTTCTTC. Amino acid sequence: CASSPGLAKSNEQFF. The V gene is TRBV5-4, the J gene TRBJ2-1; 9 positions agree with TRBD2. This CDR3 is built from 15 residues. Germline values: CDR1 SGHNT, CDR2 YYREEE (reference sequence). V lost 4 bases and J lost 6; bases outside the gene matches: 8.

The rearrangement uses TRBV7-9 and TRBJ2-3, with 8 positions matching TRBD2. With V trimmed by 9 bases and J by 7 bases, 9 bases remained unmatched. This CDR3 contains 13 residues. CDR1 and CDR2 from the germline V gene are SEHNR and FQNEAQ (reference sequence). The CDR3 DNA sequence: TGTGCCAGTAAGAGCGGGAGAGAAAATACGCAGTATTTT. It is translated as CASKSGRENTQYF.

V is TRBV28 and J is TRBJ1-2; 10 bases are a match to TRBD1. CDR1 and CDR2 from the germline V gene are MDHEN and SYDVKM. V dropped 4 bases and J dropped 4; count of bases not matched to a gene: 9. The CDR3 runs to 16 residues. This CDR3 is CASSSSGTGAPYGYTF. The CDR3, as DNA: TGTGCCAGCAGTTCCTCCGGGACAGGGGCCCCCTATGGCTACACCTTC.

The chain employs TRBV5-4 and TRBJ1-5, with unresolved D. CDR1 and CDR2 (germline): SGHNT, YYREEE (reference sequence). This CDR3 comprises 12 residues. V gave up 1 base and J gave up 6 bases, with 5 bases separating them. CDR3 nucleotide sequence: TGTGCCAGCAGCTTGCTAGGTCAGCCCCAGCATTTT. Translation: CASSLLGQPQHF.

The chain combines TRBV7-3 with TRBJ2-2; TRBD1 matches 11 bases. With 2 bases clipped from V and 0 bases from J, the junction kept 5 bases outside the gene matches. Germline CDR1 SGHTA, CDR2 FQGTGA. The CDR3 totals 18 residues. The CDR3 protein is CASSLRDRGYANTGELFF. DNA of the CDR3: TGTGCCAGCAGCTTACGGGACAGGGGGTATGCGAACACCGGGGAGCTGTTTTTT.

Concerning this clone itself: This sample also contains other DNA sequences that code for the same CDR3. The rearrangement joins TRBV5-4 to TRBJ2-2; perhaps TRBD1 as D (6 bases). Trimming stripped 4 bases from V and 4 bases from J, with 8 bases between. CDR3 length: 13 amino acids. The germline V gene encodes CDR1 SGHNT and CDR2 YYREEE (reference sequence). For the CDR3, the DNA is TGTGCCAGCAGCCCCAGGGGCACCGGGGAGCTGTTTTTT. The encoded protein is CASSPRGTGELFF. Full variable domain (rest looked up from reference TRBV5-4 and TRBJ2-2): ETGVTQSPTHLIKTRGQQVTLRCSSQSGHNTVSWYQQALGQGPQFIFQYYREEENGRGNFPPRFSGLQFPNYSSELNVNALELDDSALYLCASSPRGTGELFFGEGSRLTVL.

As for this clone: Distinct nucleotide sequences in the sample also encode this CDR3. The gene calls are TRBV24-1 and TRBJ2-3; TRBD2 matches at 12 bases. The germline CDR1 and CDR2 sequences are KGHDR and SFDVKD. The junction had 4 bases not matched to a gene; V was cut back by 4 bases and J by 3 bases. The CDR3 consists of 16 residues. Written as DNA, the CDR3 is TGTGCCACCAGTGACCTAGCGGGAGGGCCTACAGATACGCAGTATTTT. Translation: CATSDLAGGPTDTQYF.

The chain carries TRBV19 and TRBJ1-6; no clear D. Trimming took off 4 bases at V and 7 bases at J, with 8 bases between the two ends. The CDR3 is 13 residues long. Germline lookup yields CDR1 LNHDA and CDR2 SQIVND (reference sequence). CDR3 DNA sequence: TGTGCCAGTAGTAAAGGTGGCAATTCACCCCTCCACTTT. This gives the protein CASSKGGNSPLHF.